Listed below are T cell receptor beta chains from one sample, sequenced in a study of control samples from healthy donors and cancer patients. Assay: immunoSEQ multiplex PCR; the TCRdb copy retains only in-frame clones and omits some. The table lists over 120,000 clones, approximately 92% of them singletons. Sequencing input: blood. The receptors originated from a man aged 25 to 40 in good health. Both conserved end residues are part of each CDR3. A D gene is named only where the DNA matches it firmly. The size entry is marked missing in some rows and otherwise reads once, few, many or a size class.

CDR3 DNA | CDR3 protein | clone size | J gene | V gene | D gene
TGTGCCAGCAGTCCCGACAGGGGGCCAGGCTATGGCTACACCTTC | CASSPDRGPGYGYTF | NA | TRBJ1-2 | TRBV5-6 | TRBD1
TGTGCCAGTAGTATAGAGGCAGGCCCCAGTCGGGCTTTCTTT | CASSIEAGPSRAFF | NA | TRBJ1-1 | TRBV19 | NA
TGTGCCAGCAGTCCTTACTCAGGGGGTACGTACGAGCAGTACTTC | CASSPYSGGTYEQYF | once | TRBJ2-7 | TRBV6-5 | TRBD1
TGTGCCAGTAGTATTGGCCAGGGGGTTGGAAACATTCAGTACTTC | CASSIGQGVGNIQYF | NA | TRBJ2-4 | TRBV19 | TRBD1
TGTGCCAGCAGGAGGGCGGGGGGGAGCTCCTACGAGCAGTACTTC | CASRRAGGSSYEQYF | NA | TRBJ2-7 | TRBV28 | TRBD2
TGCGCCAGCAGCCTCCGACAGCGGAATAACTATGGCTACACCTTC | CASSLRQRNNYGYTF | NA | TRBJ1-2 | TRBV4-1 | NA
TGTGCCAGCAGCTTAGGGCTAGCGGAGGAGTTCTTC | CASSLGLAEEFF | NA | TRBJ2-1 | TRBV7-9 | TRBD2
TGTGCCAGCAGCGTAGATCCGGGACTAGCGGGGCTCACAGATACGCAGTATTTT | CASSVDPGLAGLTDTQYF | NA | TRBJ2-3 | TRBV9 | TRBD2
TGTGCCAGCAGCGCGACCCTTAACACCGGGGAGCTGTTTTTT | CASSATLNTGELFF | NA | TRBJ2-2 | TRBV7-3 | NA
TGTGCCATCGGGTCAGGGATGGGCCTCTCCTACGAGCAGTACTTC | CAIGSGMGLSYEQYF | NA | TRBJ2-7 | TRBV10-3 | NA
TGTGCTAGTGGTTTCGGGAGTACTAGCACAGATACGCAGTATTTT | CASGFGSTSTDTQYF | NA | TRBJ2-3 | TRBV12-5 | NA
TGTGCCAGCAGCTACACTCTCGAGCAGTACTTC | CASSYTLEQYF | once | TRBJ2-7 | TRBV28 | NA
TGTGCCTGGAGGGGGGATCTAGCTAACTATGGCTACACCTTC | CAWRGDLANYGYTF | NA | TRBJ1-2 | TRBV30 | NA
TGTGCCAGCAGTTACTCTGCCCTCGTGAACACTGAAGCTTTCTTT | CASSYSALVNTEAFF | NA | TRBJ1-1 | TRBV6-5 | NA
TGTGCCAGCAGCTTATCACTAGGCCATGAGCAGTTCTTC | CASSLSLGHEQFF | NA | TRBJ2-1 | TRBV5-6 | NA
TGTGCCAGCAGTTACCGGCAGGGGTTGAATGAGCAGTTCTTC | CASSYRQGLNEQFF | NA | TRBJ2-1 | TRBV6-6 | NA
TGTGCCAGCAGTAGAAACCAGGGGGGGTTCTATGGCTACACCTTC | CASSRNQGGFYGYTF | NA | TRBJ1-2 | TRBV27 | TRBD1
TGTGCCAGCAGCTTAGCCAGTGGGGGAGTTAGCAATCAGCCCCAGCATTTT | CASSLASGGVSNQPQHF | NA | TRBJ1-5 | TRBV7-6 | NA
TGTGCCAGCAGTCCTCTTCTTCAGGGAGGTGATGGCTACACCTTC | CASSPLLQGGDGYTF | NA | TRBJ1-2 | TRBV28 | NA
TGTGCCAGCAGCTTGGCGGAGGGAAATACGCAGTATTTT | CASSLAEGNTQYF | once | TRBJ2-3 | TRBV5-4 | NA
TGTGCCAGCAGCTCCGGGGGGGGGAGCACAGATACGCAGTATTTT | CASSSGGGSTDTQYF | NA | TRBJ2-3 | TRBV5-4 | TRBD2
TGTGCCAGCAGCTTGCACCCACACCTCTCTGGAAACACCATATATTTT | CASSLHPHLSGNTIYF | NA | TRBJ1-3 | TRBV5-8 | NA
TGTGCCAGCAGCCCCGGACAGGGAATTTATTATGGCTACACCTTC | CASSPGQGIYYGYTF | NA | TRBJ1-2 | TRBV5-5 | TRBD1
TGTGCCAGCAGCTCCGGGAGGGAAGAGCAGTACTTC | CASSSGREEQYF | NA | TRBJ2-7 | TRBV9 | TRBD2
TGTGCCAGCAGCCGTCCTGGGGTAGCTAATGAAAAACTGTTTTTT | CASSRPGVANEKLFF | once | TRBJ1-4 | TRBV28 | NA
TGCGCCAGCGGGCTAGCGTCAAGCTCCTACAATGAGCAGTTCTTC | CASGLASSSYNEQFF | NA | TRBJ2-1 | TRBV5-1 | NA
TGTGCCAGCAGCTTAGAGGGCAGCTCCTACAATGAGCAGTTCTTC | CASSLEGSSYNEQFF | once | TRBJ2-1 | TRBV7-3 | NA
TGTGCCAGCAGCCTTAGGACTAGTCGCAATGAGCAGTTCTTC | CASSLRTSRNEQFF | NA | TRBJ2-1 | TRBV3-1/TRBV3-2 | TRBD2
TGTGCCAGCTCACCACCGGGGACAGGTGATGGTAATTCACCCCTCCACTTT | CASSPPGTGDGNSPLHF | few | TRBJ1-6 | TRBV18 | TRBD1
TGTGCCAGCAGCCTACAGGGGCTGGGTGGCTACACCTTC | CASSLQGLGGYTF | NA | TRBJ1-2 | TRBV27 | TRBD1
TGTGCCAGCAGTGAAGCGCTGGGGACAGCCAACACTGAAGCTTTCTTT | CASSEALGTANTEAFF | NA | TRBJ1-1 | TRBV2 | TRBD1
TGTGCCAGCAGGAGCACAGGGGGCTTTGGCTACACCTTC | CASRSTGGFGYTF | NA | TRBJ1-2 | TRBV12-3/TRBV12-4 | TRBD1
TGTGCCAGTAGTATATTTCAGAACACTGAAGCTTTCTTT | CASSIFQNTEAFF | NA | TRBJ1-1 | TRBV19 | NA
TGTGCCACCACAGGGCTTGCTTTCTTT | CATTGLAFF | NA | TRBJ1-1 | TRBV24-1 | NA
TGTGCCAGCAGCCGCACGGACAGCAATTCACCCCTCCACTTT | CASSRTDSNSPLHF | NA | TRBJ1-6 | TRBV7-2 | NA
TGTGCCAGCAGTTACTCGACTAGCGGGACAATCACAGATACGCAGTATTTT | CASSYSTSGTITDTQYF | once | TRBJ2-3 | TRBV6-2/TRBV6-3 | TRBD2
TGTGCCAGCAGCGCCCTCAATAAAAACATTCAGTACTTC | CASSALNKNIQYF | NA | TRBJ2-4 | TRBV6-2/TRBV6-3 | NA
TGTGCCAGCAGCTTGGCCGGGCAGGGTGGCAATCAGCCCCAGCATTTT | CASSLAGQGGNQPQHF | NA | TRBJ1-5 | TRBV5-6 | NA
TGTGCCAGCAGCCCCCCGGCGGGGGGAGGCTACAATGAGCAGTTCTTC | CASSPPAGGGYNEQFF | NA | TRBJ2-1 | TRBV11-2 | TRBD2
TGTGCCAGCAGCTCCGGTTCGGGTATCGCGAACACCGGGGAGCTGTTTTTT | CASSSGSGIANTGELFF | once | TRBJ2-2 | TRBV7-2 | NA
TGCGCCAGCAGCCAACCTAGCGGGGGTGCAGATACGCAGTATTTT | CASSQPSGGADTQYF | NA | TRBJ2-3 | TRBV4-1 | TRBD2
TGTGCCAGCAGTTCGAATCCGGGACCGAACAATTCACCCCTCCACTTT | CASSSNPGPNNSPLHF | NA | TRBJ1-6 | TRBV6-5 | NA
TGCGCCAGCAGCTTGGAGGCAGGGATCGATACTACGGGCTACACCTTC | CASSLEAGIDTTGYTF | NA | TRBJ1-2 | TRBV5-1 | NA
TGTGCCAGCAGCTCCTCTTCGGGGCAGATTTATGGCTACACCTTC | CASSSSSGQIYGYTF | NA | TRBJ1-2 | TRBV7-2 | NA
TGTGCCAGCAGCCCCAGTTGGGGCAGGGGTTTCTATGGCTACACCTTC | CASSPSWGRGFYGYTF | NA | TRBJ1-2 | TRBV9 | NA
TGTGCCAGCAGCTCTCTGCAGGGACTGGGGGAGCAGTACTTC | CASSSLQGLGEQYF | NA | TRBJ2-7 | TRBV5-4 | NA
TGCAGCGTTGAGGGGGGAAGTCGGGAAAAACTGTTTTTT | CSVEGGSREKLFF | few | TRBJ1-4 | TRBV29-1 | NA
TGTGCCAGCAGTTACTCGGGACAGGGCGACTATGGCTACACCTTC | CASSYSGQGDYGYTF | NA | TRBJ1-2 | TRBV6-5 | TRBD1
TGTGCCAGCAGTTTATACGGGGTAACTTCCTACAATGAGCAGTTCTTC | CASSLYGVTSYNEQFF | NA | TRBJ2-1 | TRBV27 | NA
TGTGCCAGTAGTATAGATACCGGGGACACCTCTGAAGCTTTCTTT | CASSIDTGDTSEAFF | few | TRBJ1-1 | TRBV19 | NA
TGTGCCAGCAGCGTAGGCCCGGGGTTTAGCACAGATACGCAGTATTTT | CASSVGPGFSTDTQYF | NA | TRBJ2-3 | TRBV9 | NA
TGTGCCAGTAGTTCCACAGGGACCATCTATGGCTACACCTTC | CASSSTGTIYGYTF | NA | TRBJ1-2 | TRBV19 | NA
TGTGCCAGCAGCTTGGGGTATGATAATTCACCCCTCCACTTT | CASSLGYDNSPLHF | NA | TRBJ1-6 | TRBV5-6 | NA
TGTGCCAGCAGATATCAGGGACCCGGGGAGCTGTTTTTT | CASRYQGPGELFF | NA | TRBJ2-2 | TRBV2 | NA
TGCAGCGTTGGAGGGGGCAGGGACAATCAGCCCCAGCATTTT | CSVGGGRDNQPQHF | once | TRBJ1-5 | TRBV29-1 | TRBD1